A single sample gave rise to the 4 T cell receptor beta chains below, sequenced in a study of vaccination effects on CD4 cells after COVID-19. ViraFEST used viral peptide pools to expand antigen-specific CD4+ T cells before sequencing. At the end of about 9 days of culture, CD4+ T cells were isolated. These receptors' targets are unknown. TCRdb's copy holds only in-frame clones and misses some; the assay was immunoSEQ multiplex PCR. The sample contains tens of thousands of clones, approximately 79% of which appear only once. The source material was CD4+ T cells from PBMCs cultured with HCoV-229E spike peptides, sampled before COVID-19 vaccination. These receptors were obtained from a human donor who received a COVID-19 vaccine.

The chain uses TRBV5-8 and TRBJ2-6; D is unclear. Germline V CDR1 and CDR2: SGHTS, YDEGEE. Trimming cost V 2 bases and J 3 bases, with 3 bases left between them. CDR3 size: 13 residues. The CDR3 DNA follows: TGTGCCAGCAGCTTTCTTGGGGCCAACGTCCTGACTTTC. It specifies CASSFLGANVLTF. Full variable domain (remainder filled in from reference TRBV5-8 and TRBJ2-6): EAGVTQSPTHLIKTRGQQATLRCSPISGHTSVYWYQQALGLGLQFLLWYDEGEERNRGNFPPRFSGRQFPNYSSELNVNALELEDSALYLCASSFLGANVLTFGAGSRLTVL.

This sequence joins TRBV5-8 and TRBJ2-1; 8 positions agree with TRBD1. Trimming took 4 bases from V and 8 from J; bases not matched to a gene: 8. Germline loops: CDR1 SGHTS, CDR2 YDEGEE. The CDR3 is made up of 14 amino acids. This CDR3 is CASSIGAGGYEQFF. In DNA, the CDR3 is TGTGCCAGCAGCATTGGGGCAGGGGGCTATGAGCAGTTCTTC.

This rearrangement joins TRBV11-3 to TRBJ2-5, with D unresolved. V dropped 1 base and J dropped 3 bases, with 18 bases sitting between them. The CDR3 length is 17 residues. The V gene's germline CDR1 is SGHNT and CDR2 YENEEA. This CDR3 is CASSLGSVPGGKETQYF. In nucleotides, the CDR3 is TGTGCCAGCAGCTTAGGTTCCGTCCCAGGTGGTAAAGAGACCCAGTACTTC.

The genes are TRBV4-3 and TRBJ2-1, with a weak D call TRBD2 (5 bases). Trimming shortened V by 0 bases and J by 9 bases, and 18 bases separated the two germline ends. Germline CDR1 is LGHNA and CDR2 is YSLEER. This CDR3 has 16 amino acids. CDR3 residues: CASSQEAVRQRGEQFF. CDR3 nucleotide sequence: TGCGCCAGCAGCCAAGAAGCGGTGAGGCAGCGCGGTGAGCAGTTCTTC.